This TCR beta chain was documented in a study of CD4 T cells in relation to SARS-CoV-2 and coronaviruses. Turning to the study itself: Median patient age was nearly 40 years, spanning 21 to 72 years.

Assay: immunoSEQ multiplex PCR; the TCRdb copy retains only in-frame clones and omits some. The sample records 30,000 to 45,000 clones, approximately 90% being singletons. CD4 enrichment then naive enrichment separated naive from memory CD4+ cells. This clone has a single count. The antigen remains unidentified. General study results and limits: In about 65% of donors, memory CD4+ clonotypes crossrecognized SARS-CoV-2 and at least one common cold coronavirus spike. Each donor contributed either pre-pandemic or post-infection samples, not both.

The sequenced material came from memory CD4+ T cells from PBMCs. The origin of this receptor is an adult with COVID-19.

DNA of the CDR3: TGTGCTAGTGCCCCCTATAGGGGGAAGAACACTGAAGCTTTCTTT. This sequence encodes CASAPYRGKNTEAFF. The V gene is TRBV12-5, the J gene TRBJ1-1; weak D call: TRBD1 (6 bases). The CDR3 is made up of 15 amino acids. V lost 7 bases and J lost 1, with 16 bases in between. The germline gives CDR1 LGHNT, CDR2 FRNRAP.